One and the same sample provided the 8 T cell receptor beta chains below, sequenced in a study of cytomegalovirus exposure and HLA in healthy donors. Primers for the PCR totalled 60 Vbeta and 13 Jbeta. Sequencing was performed with immunoSEQ multiplex PCR; in TCRdb, only in-frame clones are kept and a portion is missing. In all, the sample yields roughly 40,000 clones. Sequencing was done on a sample of PBMCs. Source of these receptors: a man aged 25 to 40 in good health and CMV-seronegative.

The chain recombines TRBV5-1 with TRBJ1-1; 9 positions agree with TRBD1. The J segment lost 3 bases and the V segment lost 3 bases, leaving 0 bases of the junction unmatched. The CDR3 consists of 13 residues. Germline V gene sequence: CDR1 SGHRS, CDR2 YFSETQ. CDR3 amino acids: CASSWTGDTEAFF. The DNA for the CDR3 is TGCGCCAGCAGCTGGACAGGGGACACTGAAGCTTTCTTT. Full variable domain (remainder filled in from reference TRBV5-1 and TRBJ1-1): KAGVTQTPRYLIKTRGQQVTLSCSPISGHRSVSWYQQTPGQGLQFLFEYFSETQRNKGNFPGRFSGRQFSNSRSEMNVSTLELGDSALYLCASSWTGDTEAFFGQGTRLTVV.

The V call is TRBV4-1, the J call TRBJ1-1; 10 nucleotides align to TRBD1. Trimming cost V 3 bases and J 6 bases; bases outside gene matches: 16. The CDR3 extends over 18 amino acids. The V gene's germline CDR1 is MGHRA and CDR2 YSYEKL. For the CDR3, the DNA is TGCGCCAGCAGCCAGCCACCGGGACAGGGGAGTCTTCGTGCTGAAGCTTTCTTT. It specifies CASSQPPGQGSLRAEAFF.

The rearrangement joins TRBV2 to TRBJ2-3, with D possibly TRBD2 on 5 matching bases. Between the trimmed V and J ends, which lost 4 bases and 5 bases, there was a span of 13 bases. This CDR3 contains 14 residues. Germline lookup yields CDR1 SNHLY and CDR2 FYNNEI. CDR3 loop: CASSVLGWGDTQYF. In DNA form, the CDR3 reads TGTGCCAGCAGTGTACTAGGGTGGGGAGATACGCAGTATTTT.

This rearrangement joins TRBV5-1 to TRBJ2-7; possibly TRBD1 for D (5 bases). V was pared by 2 bases and J by 1 base, with 13 bases between. Germline V lookup: CDR1 SGHRS, CDR2 YFSETQ. The CDR3 sequence is 15 residues long. The CDR3, as DNA: TGCGCCAGCAGCTTTGCTACGCAGGGATCCTACGAGCAGTACTTC. Its protein product is CASSFATQGSYEQYF.

The V gene is TRBV6-5, the J gene TRBJ2-7; perhaps TRBD1 as D (6 bases). The germline gives CDR1 MNHEY, CDR2 SVGAGI. This CDR3 contains 13 residues. Trimming stripped 2 bases from V and 6 bases from J, with 11 bases between. Written as DNA, the CDR3 is TGTGCCAGCAGTTACGCACAGGGTCGCGAGCAGTACTTC. This encodes CASSYAQGREQYF.

The V call is TRBV4-3, the J call TRBJ2-2; D may be TRBD2 (6 bases). The germline V gene has CDR1 LGHNA and CDR2 YSLEER. The CDR3 is 14 residues long. Trimming removed 1 base at V and 7 bases at J, with 10 bases between. The CDR3, as DNA: TGCGCCAGCAGCCAAGCGCGCGGGATCGGGGAGCTGTTTTTT. This translates into CASSQARGIGELFF.

This chain connects TRBV2 to TRBJ1-1, with TRBD1 matching 11 bases. Germline CDR1 and CDR2: SNHLY and FYNNEI. The CDR3 contains 15 residues. The V gene end was trimmed by 4 bases and the J gene end by 5 bases; junction bases not matched to a gene: 6. The CDR3 coding sequence is TGTGCCAGCAGTGCATGGGGGACAGGGGGGACTGAAGCTTTCTTT. This gives the protein CASSAWGTGGTEAFF.

V usage is TRBV9 and J usage is TRBJ2-3; D might be TRBD1 (6 bases). Germline V CDR1 and CDR2: SGDLS, YYNGEE. CDR3 size: 15 residues. With 4 bases removed from V and 3 bases from J, the gap between germline ends came to 15 bases. The DNA of the CDR3 is TGTGCCAGCAGCTTACAGAGAGGGGGTACAGATACGCAGTATTTT. Translated: CASSLQRGGTDTQYF.